This T cell receptor beta chain appears in the sequencing data of a study of Ad26.COV2.S vaccination and SARS-CoV-2 variants. Study-wide background: The donor participated in the COV1001 trial, in its Ad26.COV2.S arm. Each vaccinee took Ad26.COV2.S intramuscularly, once or twice 56 days apart.

The CDR3 has 13 residues. Germline CDR1 reads LGHNA; CDR2 reads YNFKEQ. V was pared by 0 bases and J by 4 bases, with 3 bases between. Repertoires were generated with immunoSEQ multiplex PCR, while TCRdb's copy carries only in-frame clones and drops some. The table includes around 450,000 clones, nearly 90% detected once. Stated treatment: approximately 18 received Ad26.COV2.S at low or high dose, single or two shots; several received placebo; per-sample allocation not given. Day 63 after the first injection of vaccine or placebo was the sampling time. An Ad26 vector was used to express Wuhan-strain SARS-CoV-2 spike as the vaccine.

The clonotype originates from a person aged 18-60 years who received the Ad26.COV2.S COVID-19 vaccine or a placebo. The specimen comprised peripheral blood, sampled in a trial of Ad26.COV2.S vaccine versus placebo. The chain joins TRBV4-2 to TRBJ2-2; D gene uncertain. This CDR3 reads CASSQDSTGELFF. The CDR3 DNA sequence: TGTGCCAGCAGCCAAGACTCCACCGGGGAGCTGTTTTTT.